The 13 T cell receptor beta chains given below trace back to one sample, sequenced in a study of shared clonotypes between healthy human individuals. Clones were sequenced by immunoSEQ multiplex PCR, and TCRdb holds only the in-frame ones, with some missing. The table has 2 million to 3 million clones, roughly 92% seen once. The source material was naive CD4+ T cells sorted from blood. Subset in this sample: CD45RA+ positively selected. Receptors originate from a man aged 18 to 30 in good health.

This CDR3 is CASSFKGYRGETQYF. CDR3 nucleotide sequence: TGTGCCAGCAGTTTTAAAGGATACCGTGGAGAGACCCAGTACTTC. V gene TRBV28 combines with J gene TRBJ2-5; D remains unclear. V lost 3 bases and J lost 4, with 15 bases in between. The CDR3 loop spans 15 amino acids. The germline V gene has CDR1 MDHEN and CDR2 SYDVKM.

The V call is TRBV4-1, the J call TRBJ1-5; unclear D gene. V lost 3 bases to trimming and J lost 7 bases, with 13 bases between them. Germline V gene data show CDR1 as MGHRA and CDR2 as YSYEKL. The CDR3 totals 14 residues. The CDR3 nucleotides read TGCGCCAGCAGCCAGGCCGTGGCTCGACAGCCCCAGCATTTT. Encoded protein: CASSQAVARQPQHF.

The chain has TRBV27 and TRBJ1-5; TRBD1 aligns across 7 bases. V was clipped by 6 bases and J by 6 bases; unmatched bases: 8. Per the germline V gene, CDR1 is MNHEY and CDR2 is SMNVEV (reference sequence). CDR3 length: 14 amino acids. The chain's CDR3 is CASSPTGMGQPQHF. In DNA, the CDR3 is TGTGCCAGCAGCCCGACAGGGATGGGTCAGCCCCAGCATTTT.

The CDR3 here is CASGTGGFKGNTEAFF. CDR3 DNA: TGTGCCAGTGGGACAGGGGGGTTTAAAGGGAACACTGAAGCTTTCTTT. This chain links TRBV5-4 with TRBJ1-1, with 11 nucleotides matching TRBD1. The V segment lost 8 bases and the J segment 1 base; nucleotides outside the gene matches: 10. From germline, CDR1 is SGHNT and CDR2 YYREEE (reference sequence). The CDR3 loop spans 16 amino acids.

V gene TRBV30 combines with J gene TRBJ2-4; D is uncertain. Deletions cut 6 bases from V and 2 bases from J, with 11 bases between. The CDR3 is 13 amino acids. Germline loops: CDR1 GTSNPN, CDR2 SVGIG (reference sequence). The CDR3 DNA reads as TGTGCCTGCGCTCCCGATTCCAAAAACATTCAGTACTTC. This codes for CACAPDSKNIQYF.

The rearrangement links TRBV4-1 to TRBJ2-5; perhaps TRBD1 as D (5 bases). The CDR3 is 15 amino acids. Trimming shortened V by 3 bases and J by 1 base, and 12 bases separated the two germline ends. CDR1 MGHRA and CDR2 YSYEKL come from the germline V gene. The CDR3 DNA sequence: TGCGCCAGCAGCCAGCCCGGTCAGGGCCAAGAGACCCAGTACTTC. Protein: CASSQPGQGQETQYF.

The chain couples TRBV19 to TRBJ1-1; D not certain. CDR3 length: 14 residues. The V end lost 5 bases, the J end lost 2 bases, and 12 bases lay between the germline ends. The V gene's germline CDR1 is LNHDA and CDR2 SQIVND (reference sequence). The CDR3 DNA sequence: TGTGCCAGTAGTTCCATGTCCCGCAACACTGAAGCTTTCTTT. Its protein is CASSSMSRNTEAFF.

The rearrangement links TRBV30 to TRBJ1-1; 7 bases match TRBD1. With V trimmed by 7 bases and J by 4 bases, 12 bases remained unmatched. Germline loops: CDR1 GTSNPN, CDR2 SVGIG (reference sequence). The CDR3 runs to 14 residues. In DNA, the CDR3 is TGTGCCTTCAGGGGGGCAGGGCGGACCACTGAAGCTTTCTTT. Translated: CAFRGAGRTTEAFF. The full variable domain, in which reference TRBV30 and TRBJ1-1 provide the parts outside the CDR3, is SQTIHQWPATLVQPVGSPLSLECTVEGTSNPNLYWYRQAAGRGLQLLFYSVGIGQISSEVPQNLSASRPQDRQFILSSKKLLLSDSGFYLCAFRGAGRTTEAFFGQGTRLTVV.

The genes are TRBV28 and TRBJ1-1; 9 positions agree with TRBD1. The CDR3 covers 15 residues. CDR1 and CDR2 (germline): MDHEN, SYDVKM. With V trimmed by 5 bases and J by 6 bases, 10 bases remained unmatched. CDR3 region: CASSAPGQGGSEAFF. The CDR3 region has the DNA TGTGCCAGCAGTGCCCCGGGACAGGGAGGCTCTGAAGCTTTCTTT.

This chain connects TRBV10-3 to TRBJ1-3, with 7 bases fitting TRBD1. Germline V lookup: CDR1 ENHRY, CDR2 SYGVKD. Trimming took 8 bases from V and 0 from J; bases not matched to a gene: 7. This CDR3 spans 15 amino acids. CDR3 DNA sequence: TGTGCCATCGGGGGACAGACCCTCTCTGGAAACACCATATATTTT. As protein: CAIGGQTLSGNTIYF.

The CDR3: CASSEDRAYGYTF. CDR3 DNA sequence: TGTGCCAGCAGTGAGGACAGAGCCTATGGCTACACCTTC. The chain links TRBV28 to TRBJ1-2, with D possibly matching TRBD1 (6 bases). V dropped 5 bases and J dropped 4 bases, with 11 bases sitting between them. Germline assignment: CDR1 MDHEN and CDR2 SYDVKM. This CDR3 is built from 13 residues.

The J gene is TRBJ2-7, the V gene TRBV7-2, with 9 bases that match TRBD2. CDR1 and CDR2 (germline): SGHTA, FQGNSA. The CDR3 covers 16 residues. The ends lost 3 bases at V and 0 bases at J; junction bases unmatched: 6. This CDR3 reads CASSFLLAGSSYEQYF. DNA for the CDR3: TGTGCCAGCAGCTTCCTACTAGCGGGCAGCTCCTACGAGCAGTACTTC.

The DNA for the CDR3 is TGTGCCAGCAGTGACGGGGGCTCCTATACGCAGTATTTT. Amino acid sequence: CASSDGGSYTQYF. The rearrangement uses TRBV6-4 and TRBJ2-3; D might be TRBD1 (6 bases). Per germline, CDR1 MRHNA and CDR2 SNTAGT. The CDR3 consists of 13 residues. The V gene lost 2 bases and the J gene lost 7 bases, with 10 bases spanning the gap.